The present T cell receptor beta chain was sequenced within a study of control samples from healthy donors and cancer patients (dated by TCRdb to about 2020). On this clone itself: Its antigen is still unknown. It has no much larger one-base neighbor in the sample; base qualities were not kept.

Library method: the immunoSEQ multiplex PCR assay. As stored in TCRdb, this immuneACCESS dataset retains in-frame rearrangements with V and J assigned. A fraction of the clones does not appear; measured against another copy, unresolved V genes explain less than half of the discrepancy, and the remainder lacks a known reason. The sample data list 40,000 to 50,000 clones, and around 70% of these were observed just once. The ten largest clonotypes hold about 15% of the sample. The germline V gene provides CDR1 MDHEN and CDR2 SYDVKM. V ends up 3 bases short and J 2 bases short, with an unmatched junction base count of 4. Measured from the cysteine to the phenylalanine, the CDR3 is 15 residues long. Solely the CDR3 DNA is kept, with 45 bases framed from the first base.

The sequence derives from a male donor with melanoma. The chain was built from TRBV28 and TRBJ2-7, with 10 bases matching TRBD1. The sequenced sample consisted of formalin-fixed, paraffin-embedded tissue. The encoded CDR3 is CASSFLDRGTYEQYF. The DNA reads TGTGCCAGCAGTTTTTTGGACAGGGGGACCTACGAGCAGTACTTC.